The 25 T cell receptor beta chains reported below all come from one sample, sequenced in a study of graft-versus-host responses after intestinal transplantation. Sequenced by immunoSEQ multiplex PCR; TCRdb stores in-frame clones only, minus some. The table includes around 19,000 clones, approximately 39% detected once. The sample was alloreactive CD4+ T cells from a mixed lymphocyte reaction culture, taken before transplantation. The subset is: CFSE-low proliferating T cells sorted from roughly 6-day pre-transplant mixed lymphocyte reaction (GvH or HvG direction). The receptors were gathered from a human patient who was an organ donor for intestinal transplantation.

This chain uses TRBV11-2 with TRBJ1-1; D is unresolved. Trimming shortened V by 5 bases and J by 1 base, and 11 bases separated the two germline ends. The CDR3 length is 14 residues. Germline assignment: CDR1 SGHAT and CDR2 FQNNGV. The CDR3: CASSPASPNTEAFF. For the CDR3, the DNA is TGTGCCAGCAGCCCTGCAAGTCCGAACACTGAAGCTTTCTTT.

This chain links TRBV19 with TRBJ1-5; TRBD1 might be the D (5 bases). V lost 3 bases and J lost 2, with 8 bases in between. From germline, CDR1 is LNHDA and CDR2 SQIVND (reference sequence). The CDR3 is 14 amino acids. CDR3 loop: CASSIQGGNQPQHF. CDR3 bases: TGTGCCAGTAGTATTCAGGGAGGCAATCAGCCCCAGCATTTT.

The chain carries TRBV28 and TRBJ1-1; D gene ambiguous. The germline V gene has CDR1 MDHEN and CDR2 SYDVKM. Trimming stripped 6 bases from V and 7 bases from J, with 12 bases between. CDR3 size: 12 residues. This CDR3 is CASSQTADEAFF. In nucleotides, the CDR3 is TGTGCCAGCAGCCAAACGGCTGATGAAGCTTTCTTT.

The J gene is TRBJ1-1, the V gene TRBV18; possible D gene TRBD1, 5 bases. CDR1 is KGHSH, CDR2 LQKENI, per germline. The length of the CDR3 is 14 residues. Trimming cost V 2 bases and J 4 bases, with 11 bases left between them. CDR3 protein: CASSPIREGTEAFF. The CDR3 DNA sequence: TGTGCCAGCTCACCAATCAGGGAGGGCACTGAAGCTTTCTTT. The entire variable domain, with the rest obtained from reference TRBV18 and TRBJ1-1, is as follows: NAGVMQNPRHLVRRRGQEARLRCSPMKGHSHVYWYRQLPEEGLKFMVYLQKENIIDESGMPKERFSAEFPKEGPSILRIQQVVRGDSAAYFCASSPIREGTEAFFGQGTRLTVV.

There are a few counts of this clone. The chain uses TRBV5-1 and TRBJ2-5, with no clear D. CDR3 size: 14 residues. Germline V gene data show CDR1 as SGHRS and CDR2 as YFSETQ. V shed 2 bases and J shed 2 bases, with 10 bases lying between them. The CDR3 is CASSFNDPQETQYF. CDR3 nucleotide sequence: TGCGCCAGCAGCTTCAATGACCCACAAGAGACCCAGTACTTC. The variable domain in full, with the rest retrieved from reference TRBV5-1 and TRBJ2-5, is KAGVTQTPRYLIKTRGQQVTLSCSPISGHRSVSWYQQTPGQGLQFLFEYFSETQRNKGNFPGRFSGRQFSNSRSEMNVSTLELGDSALYLCASSFNDPQETQYFGPGTRLLVL.

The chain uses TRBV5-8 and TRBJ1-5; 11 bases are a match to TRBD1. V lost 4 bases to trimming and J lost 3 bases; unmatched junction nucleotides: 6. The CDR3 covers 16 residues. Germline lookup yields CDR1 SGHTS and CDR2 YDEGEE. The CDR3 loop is CASSKGTGGINQPQHF. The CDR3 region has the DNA TGTGCCAGCAGCAAAGGGACAGGGGGAATCAATCAGCCCCAGCATTTT.

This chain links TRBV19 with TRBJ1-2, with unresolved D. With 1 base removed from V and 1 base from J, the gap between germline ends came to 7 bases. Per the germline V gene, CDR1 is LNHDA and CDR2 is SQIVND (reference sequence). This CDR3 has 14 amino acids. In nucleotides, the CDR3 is TGTGCCAGTAGTATAGCAACGGTTAACTATGGCTACACCTTC. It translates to CASSIATVNYGYTF.

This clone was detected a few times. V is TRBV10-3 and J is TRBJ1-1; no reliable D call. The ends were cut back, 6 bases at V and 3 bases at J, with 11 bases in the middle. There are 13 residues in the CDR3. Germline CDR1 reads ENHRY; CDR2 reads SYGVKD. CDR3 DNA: TGTGCCATCAGGGGCCCCGGGGACACTGAAGCTTTCTTT. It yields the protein CAIRGPGDTEAFF.

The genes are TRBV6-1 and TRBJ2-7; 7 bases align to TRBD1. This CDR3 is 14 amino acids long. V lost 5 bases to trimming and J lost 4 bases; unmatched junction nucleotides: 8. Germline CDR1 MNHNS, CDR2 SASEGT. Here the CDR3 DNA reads TGTGCCAGCAGTTTGGGACAGAGGATATACGAGCAGTACTTC. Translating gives CASSLGQRIYEQYF.

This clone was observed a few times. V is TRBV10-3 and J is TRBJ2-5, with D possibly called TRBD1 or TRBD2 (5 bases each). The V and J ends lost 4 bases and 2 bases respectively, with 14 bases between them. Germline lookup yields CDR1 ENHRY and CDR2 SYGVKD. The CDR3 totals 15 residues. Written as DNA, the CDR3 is TGTGCCATCAGTGGGGGGTCAAAGGGACAAGAGACCCAGTACTTC. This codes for CAISGGSKGQETQYF.

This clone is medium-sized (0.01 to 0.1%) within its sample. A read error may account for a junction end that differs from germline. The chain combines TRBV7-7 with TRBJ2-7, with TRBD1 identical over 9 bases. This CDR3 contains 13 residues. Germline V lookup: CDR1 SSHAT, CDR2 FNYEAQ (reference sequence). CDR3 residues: CASSQDRGYEQYF. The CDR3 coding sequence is TGTGCTAGCAGCCAGGACAGGGGCTACGAGCAGTACTTC.

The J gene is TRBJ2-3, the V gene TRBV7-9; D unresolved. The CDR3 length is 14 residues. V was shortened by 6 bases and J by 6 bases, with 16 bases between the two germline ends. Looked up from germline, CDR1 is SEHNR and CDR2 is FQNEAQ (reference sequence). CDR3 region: CASSQRALTDTQYF. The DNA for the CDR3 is TGTGCCAGCAGTCAACGCGCCTTAACGGATACGCAGTATTTT. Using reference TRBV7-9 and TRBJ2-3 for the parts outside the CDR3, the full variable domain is DTGVSQNPRHKITKRGQNVTFRCDPISEHNRLYWYRQTLGQGPEFLTYFQNEAQLEKSRLLSDRFSAERPKGSFSTLEIQRTEQGDSAMYLCASSQRALTDTQYFGPGTRLTVL.

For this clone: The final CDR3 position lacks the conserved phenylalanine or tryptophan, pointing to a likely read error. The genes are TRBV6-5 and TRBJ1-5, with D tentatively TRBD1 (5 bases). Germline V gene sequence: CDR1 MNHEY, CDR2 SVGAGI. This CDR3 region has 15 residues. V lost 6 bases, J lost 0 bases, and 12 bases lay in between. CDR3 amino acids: CASSWGGDSNQPQHL. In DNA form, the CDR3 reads TGTGCCAGCAGCTGGGGGGGAGATAGCAATCAGCCCCAGCATCTT.

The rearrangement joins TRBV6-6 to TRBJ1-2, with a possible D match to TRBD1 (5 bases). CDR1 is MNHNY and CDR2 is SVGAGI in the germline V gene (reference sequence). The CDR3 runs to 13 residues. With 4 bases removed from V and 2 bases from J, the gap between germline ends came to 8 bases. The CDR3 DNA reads TGTGCCAGCAGTTCGGGGCGGAACTATGGCTACACCTTC. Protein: CASSSGRNYGYTF.

As DNA, the CDR3 is TGTGCCAGCAGCGCTAGCTCCTACGAGCAGTACTTC. The encoded protein is CASSASSYEQYF. This sequence joins TRBV7-9 and TRBJ2-7, with no clear D. Looked up from germline, CDR1 is SEHNR and CDR2 is FQNEAQ (reference sequence). The CDR3 is made up of 12 amino acids. Trimming removed 5 bases at V and 0 bases at J, with 5 bases between.

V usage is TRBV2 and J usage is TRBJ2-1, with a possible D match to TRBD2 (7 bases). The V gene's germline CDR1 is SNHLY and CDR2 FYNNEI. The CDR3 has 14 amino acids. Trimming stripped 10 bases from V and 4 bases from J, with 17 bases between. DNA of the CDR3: TGTGCCACAGGGCGGGAGAGGGGGTACAATGAGCAGTTCTTC. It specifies CATGRERGYNEQFF.

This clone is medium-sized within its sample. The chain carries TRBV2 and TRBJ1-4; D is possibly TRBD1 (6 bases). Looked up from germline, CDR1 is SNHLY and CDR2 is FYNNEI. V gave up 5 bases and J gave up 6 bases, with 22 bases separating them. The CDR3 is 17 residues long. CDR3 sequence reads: CASSRTGTHKGDEKLFF. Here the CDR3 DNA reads TGTGCCAGCAGTAGAACCGGGACACACAAAGGGGATGAAAAACTGTTTTTT.

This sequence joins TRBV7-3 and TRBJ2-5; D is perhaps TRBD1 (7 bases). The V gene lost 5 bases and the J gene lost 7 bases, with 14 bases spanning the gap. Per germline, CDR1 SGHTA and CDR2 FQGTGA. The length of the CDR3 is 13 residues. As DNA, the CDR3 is TGTGCCAGCAGCCTACGACAGGGAGGGACCCAGTACTTC. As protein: CASSLRQGGTQYF.

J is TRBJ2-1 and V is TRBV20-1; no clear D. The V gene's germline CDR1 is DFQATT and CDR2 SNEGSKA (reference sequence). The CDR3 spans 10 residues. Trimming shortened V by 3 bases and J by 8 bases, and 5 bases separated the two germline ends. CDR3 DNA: TGCAGTGCTAGCAGCTATGAGCAGTTCTTC. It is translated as CSASSYEQFF.

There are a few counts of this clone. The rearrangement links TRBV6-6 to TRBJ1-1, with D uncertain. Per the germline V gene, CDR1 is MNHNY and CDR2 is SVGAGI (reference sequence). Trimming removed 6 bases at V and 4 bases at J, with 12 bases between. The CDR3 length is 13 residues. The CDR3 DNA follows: TGTGCCAGCAGAACAAATGCGGGCACTGAAGCTTTCTTT. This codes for CASRTNAGTEAFF.

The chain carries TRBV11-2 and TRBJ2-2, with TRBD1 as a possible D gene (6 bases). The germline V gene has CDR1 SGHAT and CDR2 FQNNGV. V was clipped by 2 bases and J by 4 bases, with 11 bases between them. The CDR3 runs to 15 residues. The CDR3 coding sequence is TGTGCCAGCAGCTTACTGGTAGGGGGCACCGGGGAGCTGTTTTTT. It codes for CASSLLVGGTGELFF.

CDR3 residues: CASSLPHRAEAFF. In DNA, the CDR3 is TGTGCCAGCAGTTTACCCCACCGGGCTGAAGCTTTCTTT. This sequence joins TRBV28 and TRBJ1-1; D uncertain. This CDR3 has 13 amino acids. The germline gives CDR1 MDHEN, CDR2 SYDVKM. V was clipped by 2 bases and J by 6 bases, with 10 bases between them.

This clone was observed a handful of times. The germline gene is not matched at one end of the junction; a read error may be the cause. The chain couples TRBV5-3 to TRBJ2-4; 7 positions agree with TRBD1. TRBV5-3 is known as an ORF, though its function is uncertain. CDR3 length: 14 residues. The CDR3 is CASSLWGQTNIQYF. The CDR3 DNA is TGTGCCAGCAGCTTGTGGGGACAGACAAACATTCAGTACTTC.

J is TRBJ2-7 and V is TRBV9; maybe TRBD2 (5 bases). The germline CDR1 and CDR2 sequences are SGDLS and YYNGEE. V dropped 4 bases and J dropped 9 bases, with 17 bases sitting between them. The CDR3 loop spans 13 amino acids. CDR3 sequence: CASSPSPNLRQYF. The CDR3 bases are TGTGCCAGCAGCCCTAGCCCCAATTTACGGCAGTACTTC.

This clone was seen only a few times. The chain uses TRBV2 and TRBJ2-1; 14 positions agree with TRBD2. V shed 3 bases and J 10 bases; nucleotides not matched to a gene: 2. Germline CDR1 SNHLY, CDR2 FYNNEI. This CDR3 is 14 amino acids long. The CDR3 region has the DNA TGTGCCAGCAGTGAGAGGACTAGCGGGGGGGAGCAGTTCTTC. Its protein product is CASSERTSGGEQFF.